The 27 T cell receptor beta chains given below trace back to one sample, sequenced in a study of T cell responses to AZD1222 COVID-19 vaccine (dated by TCRdb to the early 2020s). This specimen's time point label, per the study, means: about 28 days (+/-7) after the second vaccine dose. Library prep was done by the immunoSEQ multiplex PCR assay. The clones in this table, taken by TCRdb from immuneACCESS, are in-frame only. Not every clone is retained; where verified, under half of the shortfall comes from an unresolved V gene, and the cause of the rest is unknown. This sample comprises over 65,000 clones, 85% to 90% of them detected only once. The ten most abundant clones make up 6.9% of the sample. The material sequenced was peripheral blood, taken 28 days after the second AZD1222 dose. These receptor sequences come from an adult who received the AZD1222 COVID-19 vaccine.

This clone was found once. V gene TRBV9 combines with J gene TRBJ2-7, with D possibly being TRBD1 or TRBD2 (5 bases each). The CDR3 extends over 15 amino acids. The V gene lost 1 base and the J gene lost 2 bases, with 13 bases spanning the gap. CDR1 and CDR2 (germline): SGDLS, YYNGEE. The CDR3: CASSVTPGPTYEQYF. Here the CDR3 DNA reads TGTGCCAGCAGCGTAACGCCGGGACCTACCTACGAGCAGTACTTC.

The V and J genes are TRBV10-1 and TRBJ2-3, with D possibly being TRBD1 or TRBD2 (5 bases each). The length of the CDR3 is 14 residues. CDR1 is WNHNN, CDR2 SYGVQD, per germline (reference sequence). Trimming took off 0 bases at V and 10 bases at J, with 14 bases between the two ends. CDR3 in DNA: TGCGCCAGCAGTGAGTCAACAGGTGGTAGCGCGCAGTATTTT. Its translation is CASSESTGGSAQYF.

The chain uses TRBV1 and TRBJ2-1; the tabulated D call, TRBD2, remains unverified against the DNA. TRBV1 is a documented pseudogene. This CDR3 comprises 16 residues. CDR3 nucleotide sequence: TGCACCAGCAGCCATCCCGGGACTAGCGGGGCCAATGAGCAGTTCTTC. Protein: CTSSHPGTSGANEQFF.

This rearrangement joins TRBV18 to TRBJ2-3; D is ambiguous. The CDR3 is 14 amino acids. Trimming took off 1 base at V and 1 base at J, with 6 bases between the two ends. Germline V CDR1 and CDR2: KGHSH, LQKENI. CDR3 sequence (DNA): TGTGCCAGCTCACCACTCCAGGGCACAGATACGCAGTATTTT. It is translated as CASSPLQGTDTQYF.

The genes are TRBV28 and TRBJ2-7; 9 nucleotides agree with TRBD1. Per germline, CDR1 MDHEN and CDR2 SYDVKM. This CDR3 comprises 13 residues. The junction had 9 bases not matched to a gene; V was cut back by 10 bases and J by 5 bases. CDR3 in amino acids: CATWDRESNEQYF. DNA for the CDR3: TGTGCCACCTGGGACAGGGAGAGTAACGAGCAGTACTTC.

This sequence joins TRBV29-1 and TRBJ1-1; 7 nucleotides agree with TRBD1. The V gene's germline CDR1 is SQVTM and CDR2 ANQGSEA. Trimming at V came to 7 bases and at J to 4 bases, leaving 9 bases not matched to a gene. This CDR3 is built from 13 residues. CDR3 in DNA: TGCAGCGCCGGGGCAGGGGGATTCACTGAAGCTTTCTTT. Its translation is CSAGAGGFTEAFF.

As to this clone: Relative to the germline gene, one junction end is altered; a read error may explain this. In DNA form, the CDR3 reads TGCGCCAGCAGCACCGGGACAGGTTCCACCGGGAAGCTGTTTTTT. This codes for CASSTGTGSTGKLFF. The chain combines TRBV5-1 with TRBJ2-2; TRBD1 aligns across 8 bases. Germline V lookup: CDR1 SGHRS, CDR2 YFSETQ. This CDR3 spans 15 amino acids.

This chain connects TRBV19 to TRBJ2-5, with 12 bases matching TRBD2. With V trimmed by 5 bases and J by 5 bases, 6 bases remained unmatched. The CDR3 has 15 residues. Germline CDR1 LNHDA, CDR2 SQIVND (reference sequence). CDR3 region: CASSELAGGVETQYF. CDR3 nucleotides: TGTGCCAGTAGTGAACTAGCGGGAGGTGTGGAGACCCAGTACTTC.

V is TRBV9 and J is TRBJ2-5; D remains ambiguous. The V gene's germline CDR1 is SGDLS and CDR2 YYNGEE. This CDR3 comprises 16 residues. Trimming shortened V by 0 bases and J by 2 bases, and 14 bases separated the two germline ends. The CDR3 protein is CASSVGWRFFQETQYF. For the CDR3, the DNA is TGTGCCAGCAGCGTAGGTTGGCGGTTCTTTCAAGAGACCCAGTACTTC.

This sequence joins TRBV6-2 or TRBV6-3 and TRBJ1-1; TRBD1 matches at 9 bases. Germline V gives CDR1 MNHEY, CDR2 SVGEGT. The CDR3 has 18 amino acids. The V segment lost 1 base and the J segment 1 base; nucleotides outside the gene matches: 10. The CDR3 DNA sequence: TGTGCCAGCAGTTACTTACCCCGGGACAGGGACCGGAACACTGAAGCTTTCTTT. Its translation is CASSYLPRDRDRNTEAFF.

The chain employs TRBV6-6 and TRBJ1-3; no reliable D call. Trimming cost V 11 bases and J 4 bases, with 15 bases left between them. Germline CDR1 is MNHNY and CDR2 is SVGAGI (reference sequence). The CDR3 has 13 amino acids. The CDR3 region is CAVRDAAGNTIYF. Written as DNA, the CDR3 is TGTGCCGTTCGGGATGCGGCCGGAAACACCATATATTTT.

The gene calls are TRBV5-1 and TRBJ2-1; 8 nucleotides line up with TRBD2. Losses at the gene ends were 2 bases for V and 7 bases for J; bases not matched to a gene: 5. The CDR3 runs to 14 residues. Per germline, CDR1 SGHRS and CDR2 YFSETQ. DNA of the CDR3: TGCGCCAGCAGCTTCCTTTCGGGAGGGAATGAGCAGTTCTTC. The encoded protein is CASSFLSGGNEQFF.

The CDR3: CASSSHSRASTDTQYF. CDR3 DNA sequence: TGTGCCAGCAGCTCGCACAGTCGCGCTAGCACAGATACGCAGTATTTT. The rearrangement joins TRBV14 to TRBJ2-3, with D hard to call. The CDR3 is 16 amino acids. V lost 5 bases to trimming and J lost 0 bases, with 15 bases between them. CDR1 is SGHDN, CDR2 FVKESK, per germline.

CDR3 in DNA: TGTGCCAGTAGTATAGTCAACCGAAGGAATGAGCAGTTCTTC. Amino acids: CASSIVNRRNEQFF. The chain combines TRBV19 with TRBJ2-1; no firm D call. The V and J ends lost 1 base and 7 bases respectively, with 11 bases between them. The CDR3 sequence is 14 residues long. Per the germline V gene, CDR1 is LNHDA and CDR2 is SQIVND (reference sequence).

This clone came up once. This chain connects TRBV6-5 to TRBJ1-5; TRBD1 agrees at 8 bases. The CDR3 has 12 residues. Germline CDR1 and CDR2: MNHEY and SVGAGI. V was clipped by 8 bases and J by 9 bases; unmatched bases: 6. In DNA, the CDR3 is TGTGCCAGCCGGGACAGGACCTCGCCCCAGCATTTT. This codes for CASRDRTSPQHF.

V gene TRBV6-1 combines with J gene TRBJ1-2, with unresolved D. Trimming removed 4 bases at V and 2 bases at J, with 17 bases between. The CDR3 is 16 amino acids. Germline V gene data show CDR1 as MNHNS and CDR2 as SASEGT. The CDR3 protein is CASSVETNPYNYGYTF. The CDR3 DNA reads TGTGCCAGCAGTGTAGAGACAAATCCCTACAACTATGGCTACACCTTC.

The chain is built from TRBV28 and TRBJ2-5, with 8 positions matching TRBD2. There are 16 residues in the CDR3. Germline CDR1 MDHEN, CDR2 SYDVKM. V trimming: 5 bases; J trimming: 4 bases; junction bases outside the gene matches: 12. CDR3 DNA: TGTGCCAGCAGTACCCCCGGGGACGGGAGGGCAGAGACCCAGTACTTC. Translated: CASSTPGDGRAETQYF.

The genes are TRBV6-4 and TRBJ2-3; 8 bases agree with TRBD2. J lost 4 bases, V lost 2 bases, and 17 bases had no gene match. The germline V gene encodes CDR1 MRHNA and CDR2 SNTAGT. CDR3 length: 19 residues. Here the CDR3 DNA reads TGTGCCAGCAGTGACCCCACCGGGGGGAAAGCGGGAGCGGCAGATACGCAGTATTTT. Amino acids: CASSDPTGGKAGAADTQYF.

The chain's CDR3 is CATSRGGFATNEKLFF. CDR3 nucleotides: TGTGCCACCAGCAGAGGAGGATTTGCAACTAATGAAAAACTGTTTTTT. The chain links TRBV15 to TRBJ1-4; D remains ambiguous. CDR1 is LNHNV and CDR2 is YYDKDF in the germline V gene (reference sequence). The CDR3 covers 16 residues. The V end lost 1 base, the J end lost 0 bases, and 9 bases lay between the germline ends.

This clone came up a few times. The chain links TRBV6-5 to TRBJ1-4; TRBD1 agrees at 7 bases. The germline V gene has CDR1 MNHEY and CDR2 SVGAGI. The CDR3 is 14 residues long. The junction had 10 bases not matched to a gene; V was cut back by 7 bases and J by 8 bases. Written as DNA, the CDR3 is TGTGCCAGCACCATCGCGACAGGGTACGAAAAACTGTTTTTT. Translation gives CASTIATGYEKLFF.

This chain connects TRBV11-2 to TRBJ2-1, with TRBD2 matching over 11 bases. Losses at the gene ends were 2 bases for V and 5 bases for J; bases not matched to a gene: 2. Looked up from germline, CDR1 is SGHAT and CDR2 is FQNNGV. The CDR3 spans 15 residues. CDR3 coding DNA: TGTGCCAGCAGCTTACTAGCGGGAGGTAACAATGAGCAGTTCTTC. It translates to CASSLLAGGNNEQFF. The variable domain in full, completed from reference TRBV11-2 and TRBJ2-1, reads EAGVAQSPRYKIIEKRQSVAFWCNPISGHATLYWYQQILGQGPKLLIQFQNNGVVDDSQLPKDRFSAERLKGVDSTLKIQPAKLEDSAVYLCASSLLAGGNNEQFFGPGTRLTVL.

This clone was observed a few times. The chain is built from TRBV10-3 and TRBJ2-5, with TRBD1 matching 7 bases. The length of the CDR3 is 15 residues. Per the germline V gene, CDR1 is ENHRY and CDR2 is SYGVKD. With 0 bases clipped from V and 4 bases from J, the junction kept 5 bases outside the gene matches. CDR3 loop: CAISESVGGAETQYF. The CDR3 DNA follows: TGTGCCATCAGTGAGTCAGTAGGGGGCGCAGAGACCCAGTACTTC.

A single count supports this clone. The chain employs TRBV18 and TRBJ1-1, with D tentatively TRBD1 (6 bases). Trimming took 5 bases from V and 1 from J, leaving 14 bases between them. Looked up from germline, CDR1 is KGHSH and CDR2 is LQKENI. This CDR3 has 15 amino acids. This CDR3 is CASSMFGGGNTEAFF. The DNA of the CDR3 is TGTGCCAGCTCAATGTTCGGGGGCGGGAACACTGAAGCTTTCTTT.

V gene TRBV28 combines with J gene TRBJ1-1; D is uncertain. The germline CDR1 and CDR2 sequences are MDHEN and SYDVKM. V lost 6 bases and J 0 bases, leaving 8 bases between the germline ends. This CDR3 has 13 amino acids. CDR3 sequence: CASRVYLNTEAFF. Here the CDR3 DNA reads TGTGCCAGCAGAGTATACCTGAACACTGAAGCTTTCTTT.

This chain links TRBV4-1 with TRBJ2-1, with 7 bases lining up with TRBD2. This CDR3 comprises 15 residues. V was pared by 1 base and J by 4 bases, with 4 bases of the junction left unmatched. The germline gives CDR1 MGHRA, CDR2 YSYEKL. The CDR3 here is CASSQGLARYNEQFF. CDR3 DNA sequence: TGCGCCAGCAGCCAAGGACTAGCCCGATACAATGAGCAGTTCTTC.

V is TRBV4-3 and J is TRBJ2-2; TRBD2 aligns across 8 bases. From germline, CDR1 is LGHNA and CDR2 YSLEER. V gave up 10 bases and J gave up 1 base; unmatched junction bases: 14. This CDR3 is 17 amino acids long. The CDR3 region is CATGKLADFKNTGELFF. For the CDR3, the DNA is TGCGCCACCGGAAAACTAGCGGACTTCAAGAACACCGGGGAGCTGTTTTTT.

This clone was detected only once. This chain joins TRBV24-1 and TRBJ2-3, with 8 positions matching TRBD2. Germline values: CDR1 KGHDR, CDR2 SFDVKD. The CDR3 has 16 residues. V lost 3 bases, J lost 2 bases, and 6 bases stayed unmatched. CDR3 in amino acids: CATSDSTGGSTDTQYF. DNA of the CDR3: TGTGCCACCAGTGATAGTACGGGAGGGTCCACAGATACGCAGTATTTT.